What follows describes a single T cell receptor (beta chain). The record originates from a study of molecular identifiers for immune sequencing clone quantification. Previously described methods and listed TCR primers produced bulk TCR libraries. MiXCR was run by TCRdb on the PCR reads, yielding one entry per CDR3 protein. Among 70,000 to 90,000 distinct CDR3 sequences listed, roughly 21% were seen once. CDR1 MNHEY and CDR2 SVGEGT come from the germline V gene. The CDR3 runs 16 residues. V shed 0 bases, J shed 3 bases, and the junction held 6 bases outside the gene matches. The chain has TRBV6-2 or TRBV6-3 and TRBJ1-1; 8 positions match TRBD1. Sample: naive CD8+ T cells from blood, with Jurkat cell RNA spiked in. The subset here: FACS-sorted CD8+CD4-CCR7+CD45RA+ naive T cells. The receptor comes from a human donor in good health. Some libraries in this study had Jurkat cell RNA spiked in. CDR3 protein: CASSYSDRGSDTEAFF. As DNA, the CDR3 is TGTGCCAGCAGTTACTCTGACAGGGGTTCGGACACTGAAGCTTTCTTT.